This is a list of T cell receptor beta chains from one sample in a study of T cell changes during pregnancy in multiple sclerosis. TCRdb keeps only in-frame clones here, not all; method: immunoSEQ multiplex PCR. The sample yields about 93,000 clones, 92% seen once. This material consisted of peripheral blood, taken after pregnancy. The source of these receptors is a female donor with multiple sclerosis, enrolled in a pregnancy study. The CDR3 runs from the conserved cysteine through the conserved F or W.

V gene	J gene	CDR3 protein
TRBV5-1	TRBJ1-2	CASSRDRDGYTF
TRBV7-9	TRBJ1-5	CASSLSAAAQHF
TRBV19	TRBJ2-7	CASSISRQGFYEQYF
TRBV9	TRBJ2-7	CASSVDVSSYEQYF
TRBV2	TRBJ2-7	CASSSTGGIPYEQYF
TRBV10-3	TRBJ1-1	CAISVEGDTEAFF
TRBV7-6	TRBJ2-7	CASSRDRAHEQYF
TRBV12-5	TRBJ1-2	CASGLPDPGYGYTF
TRBV27	TRBJ1-2	CASSLQGATGYTF
TRBV5-4	TRBJ1-1	CASSPKGQGRTEAFF
TRBV5-1	TRBJ1-1	CASSLPTENTEAFF
TRBV7-2	TRBJ1-1	CASSRRGNTEAFF
TRBV30	TRBJ1-2	CAWSVGGDNYGYTF
TRBV6-1	TRBJ2-7	CASSEPGGASGYEQYF